This T cell receptor (beta chain) appears in the sequencing data of a study of blood T cell repertoires in COVID-19. Across the study: Donors in the United States, Italy and Spain gave samples during acute or convalescent COVID-19. From T cells, B-cell-depleted T cells, or PBMCs came the material, which was cDNA or gDNA.

CDR3 length equals 16 residues. Germline V gene sequence: CDR1 LNHDA, CDR2 SQIVND (reference sequence). V was cut by 5 bases and J by 0 bases, with 13 bases left in between. Method: immunoSEQ multiplex PCR; TCRdb's copy keeps in-frame clones and lacks some. The data hold 140,000 to 150,000 clones, with almost 90% observed a single time. The chain joins TRBV19 to TRBJ1-4; TRBD1 might be the D (5 bases). The specimen was peripheral blood. The TCR comes from a human donor in a cohort sampled during active COVID-19. The CDR3 nucleotides are TGTGCCAGTAGTGTTGTCGGAGGGGCAACTAATGAAAAACTGTTTTTT. Protein product: CASSVVGGATNEKLFF.